Described below is a single TCR beta chain sequence and its context. During its preparation, the TCRbeta library received unique molecular identifiers. Each CDR3 protein gets one entry after TCRdb re-called the PCR reads with MiXCR. The sample consists of 200,000 to 250,000 distinct CDR3 sequences, approximately 10% of them appearing once. This specimen comes from a study of T-cell reconstitution after alpha-beta-depleted transplantation in children. Trimming took 2 bases from V and 1 from J, leaving 20 bases between them. This CDR3 region has 18 residues. CDR1 is SNHLY, CDR2 FYNNEI, per germline. The chain is built from TRBV2 and TRBJ1-1, with D possibly matching TRBD1 (6 bases). The specimen was PBMCs from the stem cell graft donor, collected from the stem cell graft. This clonotype was sampled from a human donor who donated a stem cell graft to a child with acute lymphoblastic leukemia. The chain's CDR3 is CASSERGLGGLANTEAFF. The CDR3 coding sequence is TGTGCCAGCAGTGAAAGGGGTCTTGGGGGCCTCGCGAACACTGAAGCTTTCTTT.